This T cell receptor beta chain was captured by sequencing in a study of T cells in Graves' hyperthyroidism and ophthalmopathy. Study observations and caveats: Most clonotypes expanded in thyroid above 0.001 were likewise present in blood.

The study left out patients who had uncontrolled infection, other autoimmune disease, pregnancy or lactation. It was at first hyperthyroidism diagnosis, before any ophthalmopathy symptoms, that the blood sample was taken. Points on this clonotype: As yet, its antigen is unknown.

The investigators amplified TCR beta CDR3 regions from RNA transcripts. RT-PCR in the first round (using the HTBI primer set) targeted the TCR CDR3. A single record per CDR3 protein comes from TCRdb applying MiXCR to the multiplex PCR reads. The table lists 370,000 or so distinct CDR3 sequences, 13% of them singletons, with about 20% in the top ten. The CDR3 runs to 15 residues. V was cut by 1 base and J by 2 bases, with 12 bases left in between. Germline V gives CDR1 SEHNR, CDR2 FQNEAQ (reference sequence). Sequenced material: blood. The TCR comes from a man aged 25-40 years with Graves' hyperthyroidism that later progressed to Graves' ophthalmopathy. The J gene is TRBJ2-7, the V gene TRBV7-9; D is unresolved. CDR3 sequence (DNA): TGTGCCAGCAGCTTAGTGGTCTCCTACACCTACGAGCAGTACTTC. It codes for CASSLVVSYTYEQYF.